This T cell receptor beta chain was sequenced in a study of blood T cell repertoires in COVID-19. About the research overall: Samples of COVID-19 (acute and convalescent) were obtained from the United States, Italy and Spain. Sources were T cells, B-cell-depleted T cells, or PBMCs; the material itself was cDNA or gDNA.

V was clipped by 0 bases and J by 12 bases; unmatched bases: 5. The V gene's germline CDR1 is SQVTM and CDR2 ANQGSEA. The length of the CDR3 is 13 residues. Per the original data handling: Reference gene primer amplification yielded estimated nucleated cell counts. The method was immunoSEQ multiplex PCR; TCRdb's version includes in-frame clones alone and lacks a portion of them. V and J calls plus clone size are reproduced from that table; the DNA served to infer D and trimming. This table has around 56,000 clones, 75% to 95% appearing once. V usage is TRBV29-1 and J usage is TRBJ2-4; 10 positions match TRBD2. Sequenced: peripheral blood. This TCR derives from a man older than 75 with acute or convalescent COVID-19. In DNA, the CDR3 is TGCAGCGTTGAAGATGGTCTAGCGGGGGATCAGTACTTC. As protein: CSVEDGLAGDQYF.